This TCR beta chain was identified during a study of naive and memory T cell subsets. J lost 6 bases, V lost 5 bases, and 3 bases had no gene match. Germline loops: CDR1 SGHVS, CDR2 FQNEAQ. This CDR3 region has 14 residues. Regarding the study as a whole: Between naive and memory subsets, TCR abundance power law exponents differed.

On this clonotype itself: Its antigen is undetermined.

Both TRBC1 and TRBC2 were covered by a beta constant-region primer of two equimolar oligonucleotides. The ligated cDNA underwent four PCR rounds using SP2 and nested alpha and beta constant-region primers. TCRdb recomputed calls from the UMI-ligation and nested PCR reads with MiXCR, one row per CDR3 protein. The sample shows more than 100,000 distinct CDR3 sequences, just over 35% of them seen only once. The rearrangement uses TRBV7-8 and TRBJ1-6; 8 bases align to TRBD1. Sequencing was carried out using central memory CD4+ T cells from blood. The receptor was isolated from a human donor in good health. The CDR3 region has the DNA TGTGCCAGCAGCCCCACAGGGGGTAATTCACCCCTCCACTTT. As protein: CASSPTGGNSPLHF.